These 13 T cell receptor beta chains share one sample of origin, sequenced in a study of human T cells and chemical hapten exposure. TCRdb ran MiXCR on the RACE reads and lists one entry per CDR3 protein. This sample has tens of thousands of distinct CDR3 sequences, with 9.5% to 10% found just once. The time point was: pre-sensitization, week 0. Treatment: therapeutic diphenylcyclopropenone sensitization with weekly scalp DPC. This material consisted of whole blood, taken in connection with sensitization to the hapten diphenylcyclopropenone (DPC). The receptors derive from a man aged 40-50 years with alopecia areata. Some clones in this sample may be carry-over from other donors' samples.

The chain recombines TRBV7-9 with TRBJ1-4, with a weak D call TRBD1 (5 bases). Deletions cut 5 bases from V and 3 bases from J, with 10 bases between. CDR3 length equals 14 residues. The V gene's germline CDR1 is SEHNR and CDR2 FQNEAQ (reference sequence). The CDR3 region is CASSAGLANEKLFF. CDR3 bases: TGTGCCAGCAGCGCAGGGCTCGCTAATGAAAAACTGTTTTTT.

A remark on this clonotype: This clone may be a read error of a much larger clone one base away. The chain is built from TRBV7-9 and TRBJ2-3; 10 bases match TRBD2. Germline-derived CDR1 and CDR2 are SEHNR and FQNEAQ (reference sequence). This CDR3 comprises 15 residues. The CDR3 bases are TGTGCCAGCAGACATGGACTAGCGGAGACAGATACGCGGTATTTT. Encoded protein: CASRHGLAETDTRYF.

This clonotype was counted a few times. The chain recombines TRBV20-1 with TRBJ2-3; D is perhaps TRBD2 (5 bases). Looked up from germline, CDR1 is DFQATT and CDR2 is SNEGSKA (reference sequence). The CDR3 has 16 amino acids. Trimming removed 3 bases at V and 7 bases at J, with 23 bases between. CDR3 sequence: CSARPPGSTGTNTQYF. DNA of the CDR3: TGCAGTGCTAGGCCCCCCGGGTCGACGGGAACTAATACGCAGTATTTT.

The chain joins TRBV20-1 to TRBJ2-1; 14 bases map to TRBD2. Germline V gene sequence: CDR1 DFQATT, CDR2 SNEGSKA (reference sequence). There are 15 residues in the CDR3. V dropped 3 bases and J dropped 6; count of bases not matched to a gene: 4. The CDR3 here is CSASLTSGRVNEQFF. The CDR3 nucleotides are TGCAGTGCTAGTCTGACTAGCGGGAGGGTCAATGAGCAGTTCTTC.

The chain carries TRBV7-2 and TRBJ1-1; 7 nucleotides match TRBD1. Germline lookup yields CDR1 SGHTA and CDR2 FQGNSA. This CDR3 has 11 amino acids. V shed 6 bases and J 7 bases; nucleotides not matched to a gene: 2. The DNA for the CDR3 is TGTGCCAGCAGGAGGGACAGTGAAGCTTTCTTT. This gives the protein CASRRDSEAFF.

This clonotype occurred many times. The chain recombines TRBV7-8 with TRBJ2-7; 12 nucleotides agree with TRBD2. With 0 bases clipped from V and 6 bases from J, the junction kept 3 bases outside the gene matches. CDR3 length: 15 amino acids. Germline CDR1 SGHVS, CDR2 FQNEAQ. CDR3 coding DNA: TGTGCCAGCAGCTTAGCCACTAGCGGGAGGAGCGAGCAGTACTTC. Its protein is CASSLATSGRSEQYF.

This clonotype was seen more than once but under ten times. J is TRBJ1-2 and V is TRBV6-1; the D gene is possibly TRBD1 (6 bases). The V gene's germline CDR1 is MNHNS and CDR2 SASEGT. Trimming removed 3 bases at V and 4 bases at J, with 18 bases between. This CDR3 has 16 amino acids. The CDR3 is CASSDLGRGQGYGYTF. For the CDR3, the DNA is TGTGCCAGCAGTGATTTGGGACGGGGGCAGGGCTATGGCTACACCTTC.

This clonotype was observed at least ten times. This chain connects TRBV6-2 or TRBV6-3 to TRBJ2-1; no definite D call. The CDR3 spans 14 residues. In germline, CDR1 is MNHEY, CDR2 SVGEGT. Trimming pared 6 bases from V and 0 bases from J, leaving 9 bases between. CDR3 residues: CASRKSPSYNEQFF. For the CDR3, the DNA is TGTGCCAGCAGGAAGAGTCCCTCCTACAATGAGCAGTTCTTC.

This clonotype was counted many times. J is TRBJ2-2 and V is TRBV10-1; unclear D gene. Between the trimmed V and J ends, which lost 3 bases and 0 bases, there was a span of 5 bases. This CDR3 has 14 residues. Germline CDR1 and CDR2: WNHNN and SYGVQD (reference sequence). The CDR3, as DNA: TGCGCCAGCAGTGACAGAACGAACACCGGGGAGCTGTTTTTT. It translates to CASSDRTNTGELFF.

V and J are TRBV6-5 and TRBJ2-7; 7 bases are a match to TRBD1. Germline assignment: CDR1 MNHEY and CDR2 SVGAGI. The V and J ends lost 0 bases and 4 bases, in that order; junction bases with no gene match: 9. The CDR3 contains 16 residues. CDR3 nucleotide sequence: TGTGCCAGCAGTTACTCGTCCGGGACAGAATTTTACGAGCAGTACTTC. It encodes CASSYSSGTEFYEQYF.

This clonotype was found many times. The chain uses TRBV7-9 and TRBJ2-1, with D possibly TRBD2 on 5 matching bases. This CDR3 region has 12 residues. Trimming removed 0 bases at V and 14 bases at J, with 11 bases between. CDR1 is SEHNR, CDR2 FQNEAQ, per germline (reference sequence). CDR3 loop: CASSLAYTGKFF. The CDR3 bases are TGTGCCAGCAGCTTAGCTTATACGGGGAAGTTCTTC.

The J gene is TRBJ2-1, the V gene TRBV11-2, with 7 positions matching TRBD2. V lost 0 bases and J lost 3; bases outside the gene matches: 2. The CDR3 totals 15 residues. CDR1 SGHAT and CDR2 FQNNGV come from the germline V gene. The CDR3 DNA is TGTGCCAGCAGCTTAGAGGCGGGAGTCTACAATGAGCAGTTCTTC. It specifies CASSLEAGVYNEQFF.

This clonotype was seen many times. The chain carries TRBV7-8 and TRBJ2-1; the D is unclear. Trimming took off 2 bases at V and 3 bases at J, with 5 bases between the two ends. The CDR3 contains 13 residues. CDR1 is SGHVS and CDR2 is FQNEAQ in the germline V gene. CDR3 bases: TGTGCCAGCAGCTTAATCGGCTACAATGAGCAGTTCTTC. Translation gives CASSLIGYNEQFF.